The 25 T cell receptor beta chains listed next were all sequenced from one sample in a study of blood T cell repertoires in COVID-19. TCRdb's copy holds only in-frame clones and misses some; the assay was immunoSEQ multiplex PCR. The sample holds over 85,000 clones; roughly 86% are singletons and the top ten take 4% to 5.5%. The sample comprised peripheral blood. These receptors were taken from a man in his forties with acute or convalescent COVID-19.

This rearrangement joins TRBV30 to TRBJ2-7; 9 nucleotides match TRBD1. This CDR3 is 13 amino acids long. The junction had 4 bases not matched to a gene; V was cut back by 3 bases and J by 4 bases. CDR1 and CDR2 from the germline V gene are GTSNPN and SVGIG (reference sequence). In DNA, the CDR3 is TGTGCCTGGAGCGACAGGGGGGCTTACGAGCAGTACTTC. Encoded protein: CAWSDRGAYEQYF.

J is TRBJ1-2 and V is TRBV6-5; 10 bases agree with TRBD1. The length of the CDR3 is 15 residues. Germline lookup yields CDR1 MNHEY and CDR2 SVGAGI. V gave up 0 bases and J gave up 6 bases; unmatched junction bases: 4. This CDR3 reads CASSYSGQGSNGYTF. Written as DNA, the CDR3 is TGTGCCAGCAGTTACTCGGGACAGGGGTCCAATGGCTACACCTTC.

CDR3 amino acids: CASSLRGRGKLFF. DNA of the CDR3: TGTGCCAGCAGCCTAAGGGGCCGAGGAAAACTGTTTTTT. The chain couples TRBV5-4 to TRBJ1-4, with D perhaps matching TRBD1 (5 bases). Trimming took off 4 bases at V and 10 bases at J, with 14 bases between the two ends. CDR3 length equals 13 residues. From germline, CDR1 is SGHNT and CDR2 YYREEE (reference sequence).

The chain recombines TRBV11-2 with TRBJ1-1; D is unclear. CDR3 size: 14 residues. CDR1 is SGHAT and CDR2 is FQNNGV in the germline V gene. V lost 5 bases and J 5 bases, leaving 15 bases between the germline ends. CDR3 residues: CASSPSGGRTEAFF. The CDR3 coding sequence is TGTGCCAGCAGCCCCAGTGGAGGGCGGACTGAAGCTTTCTTT. Supplemented by reference TRBV11-2 and TRBJ1-1, the full variable domain reads EAGVAQSPRYKIIEKRQSVAFWCNPISGHATLYWYQQILGQGPKLLIQFQNNGVVDDSQLPKDRFSAERLKGVDSTLKIQPAKLEDSAVYLCASSPSGGRTEAFFGQGTRLTVV.

The CDR3 coding sequence is TGTGCCAGCAGCTACACAGGGGTAGATGGCTACACCTTC. Protein: CASSYTGVDGYTF. V and J are TRBV5-4 and TRBJ1-2, with 7 bases aligning to TRBD1. The CDR3 has 13 residues. CDR1 is SGHNT and CDR2 is YYREEE in the germline V gene (reference sequence). V shed 3 bases and J 6 bases; nucleotides not matched to a gene: 5.

This clone was seen a handful of times. The V and J genes are TRBV3-1 (or the pseudogene TRBV3-2) and TRBJ1-5, with D unresolved. Germline V gene sequence: CDR1 LGHDT, CDR2 YNNKEL (reference sequence). The germline V and J ends were trimmed by 1 base and 7 bases, with 8 bases remaining between them. The CDR3 runs to 13 residues. The CDR3 is CASSQGGIQPQHF. CDR3 DNA sequence: TGTGCCAGCAGCCAAGGAGGGATCCAGCCCCAGCATTTT.

The J gene is TRBJ1-1, the V gene TRBV10-2; 8 bases map to TRBD1. Trimming cost V 6 bases and J 3 bases; bases outside gene matches: 6. The CDR3 has 14 residues. Germline lookup yields CDR1 WSHSY and CDR2 SAAADI. In DNA form, the CDR3 reads TGCGCCAGCAGCCCCACAGGGGGTTACACTGAAGCTTTCTTT. It is translated as CASSPTGGYTEAFF.

The chain is built from TRBV6-5 and TRBJ2-2; the D is unclear. Germline V gene data show CDR1 as MNHEY and CDR2 as SVGAGI. The CDR3 consists of 13 residues. V was clipped by 2 bases and J by 6 bases, with 7 bases between them. CDR3 amino acids: CASSYLDAGELFF. The DNA of the CDR3 is TGTGCCAGCAGTTACCTAGACGCCGGGGAGCTGTTTTTT.

The CDR3 bases are TGTGCCAGCAGCTTAAGGGTAGGGGGGGTTGGAAATGAGCAGTTCTTC. Translation: CASSLRVGGVGNEQFF. This rearrangement joins TRBV7-6 to TRBJ2-1, with D perhaps TRBD2 (7 bases). Trimming cost V 2 bases and J 7 bases, with 18 bases left between them. This CDR3 contains 16 residues. The germline CDR1 and CDR2 sequences are SGHVS and FNYEAQ.

V and J are TRBV6-2 or TRBV6-3 and TRBJ1-2, with a tentative D call TRBD1 (6 bases). This CDR3 comprises 16 residues. CDR1 is MNHEY and CDR2 is SVGEGT in the germline V gene. V gave up 0 bases and J gave up 3 bases, with 14 bases separating them. DNA for the CDR3: TGTGCCAGCAGTTACTCGACGGGGGGGACACACTATGGCTACACCTTC. This codes for CASSYSTGGTHYGYTF.

This chain links TRBV29-1 with TRBJ1-1; 7 bases align to TRBD1. With 6 bases clipped from V and 0 bases from J, the junction kept 4 bases outside the gene matches. The CDR3 has 13 residues. The germline V gene has CDR1 SQVTM and CDR2 ANQGSEA. The CDR3 DNA is TGCAGCGTGGCCGGGACAGTGAACACTGAAGCTTTCTTT. Protein: CSVAGTVNTEAFF. Full variable domain (remainder filled in from reference TRBV29-1 and TRBJ1-1): SAVISQKPSRDICQRGTSLTIQCQVDSQVTMMFWYRQQPGQSLTLIATANQGSEATYESGFVIDKFPISRPNLTFSTLTVSNMSPEDSSIYLCSVAGTVNTEAFFGQGTRLTVV.

The rearrangement joins TRBV4-1 to TRBJ2-3; a possible D gene is TRBD1 (6 bases). Germline lookup yields CDR1 MGHRA and CDR2 YSYEKL. The CDR3 runs 16 residues. V lost 0 bases and J lost 3, with 13 bases in between. As DNA, the CDR3 is TGCGCCAGCAGCCAAGATAGGGCCAGGGGTACAGATACGCAGTATTTT. Translated, it gives CASSQDRARGTDTQYF.

The chain links TRBV19 to TRBJ1-5; D is uncertain. Germline V CDR1 and CDR2: LNHDA, SQIVND (reference sequence). The length of the CDR3 is 15 residues. V shed 3 bases and J shed 0 bases, with 9 bases lying between them. CDR3 sequence reads: CASSISVDSNQPQHF. As DNA, the CDR3 is TGTGCCAGTAGTATTTCGGTCGATAGCAATCAGCCCCAGCATTTT. Variable domain in full (rest from reference TRBV19 and TRBJ1-5): DGGITQSPKYLFRKEGQNVTLSCEQNLNHDAMYWYRQDPGQGLRLIYYSQIVNDFQKGDIAEGYSVSREKKESFPLTVTSAQKNPTAFYLCASSISVDSNQPQHFGDGTRLSIL.

This clone was observed once. This chain joins TRBV19 and TRBJ2-1; D is perhaps TRBD1 (5 bases). Germline CDR1 is LNHDA and CDR2 is SQIVND (reference sequence). Between the trimmed V and J ends, which lost 4 bases and 10 bases, there was a span of 14 bases. The CDR3 is made up of 13 amino acids. CDR3 nucleotides: TGTGCCAGTAGTAGGACATACCTTCTGGAGCAGTTCTTC. Its protein is CASSRTYLLEQFF.

The CDR3 coding sequence is TGTGCCAGCAGCGGAAGGACAGGGCAGGGCGATTCACCCCTCCACTTT. As protein: CASSGRTGQGDSPLHF. This chain uses TRBV5-6 with TRBJ1-6; 8 bases fit TRBD1. The CDR3 covers 16 residues. V dropped 4 bases and J dropped 8; count of bases not matched to a gene: 11. The germline V gene encodes CDR1 SGHDT and CDR2 YYEEEE.

The genes are TRBV11-2 and TRBJ1-2; 11 positions agree with TRBD1. The germline gives CDR1 SGHAT, CDR2 FQNNGV. There are 16 residues in the CDR3. V lost 1 base, J lost 5 bases, and 6 bases stayed unmatched. This CDR3 is CASSLAPGQGEYGYTF. The CDR3 DNA reads TGTGCCAGCAGCTTAGCTCCGGGACAGGGGGAATATGGCTACACCTTC.

The V call is TRBV18, the J call TRBJ1-2; a weak D match, TRBD1 (6 bases). The germline gives CDR1 KGHSH, CDR2 LQKENI. Deletions cut 3 bases from V and 10 bases from J, with 18 bases between. The CDR3 covers 14 residues. DNA of the CDR3: TGTGCCAGCTCACCCGACAGGATAAATTCGGTCTACACCTTC. Its translation is CASSPDRINSVYTF.

V and J are TRBV7-2 and TRBJ2-1; D call uncertain. There are 15 residues in the CDR3. Germline CDR1 is SGHTA and CDR2 is FQGNSA. Trimming took 1 base from V and 0 from J, leaving 7 bases between them. In nucleotides, the CDR3 is TGTGCCAGCAGCTTAGGACTTGGCTCCTACAATGAGCAGTTCTTC. It encodes CASSLGLGSYNEQFF.

The genes are TRBV30 and TRBJ2-7; 8 bases match TRBD1. V was clipped by 1 base and J by 0 bases; unmatched bases: 8. The CDR3 has 16 amino acids. Germline CDR1 and CDR2: GTSNPN and SVGIG (reference sequence). Written as DNA, the CDR3 is TGTGCCTGGAGTGCGAAACGGGACAGGAGCTCCTACGAGCAGTACTTC. The encoded protein is CAWSAKRDRSSYEQYF.

A single count supports this clone. The chain uses TRBV2 and TRBJ2-1; the match to TRBD2 covers 7 bases. Looked up from germline, CDR1 is SNHLY and CDR2 is FYNNEI. The CDR3 is 16 residues long. V lost 8 bases, J lost 0 bases, and 10 bases stayed unmatched. CDR3: CASREAGASSYNEQFF. The CDR3 nucleotides read TGTGCCAGCCGGGAGGCGGGCGCAAGCTCCTACAATGAGCAGTTCTTC.

The gene calls are TRBV10-3 and TRBJ1-4, with D possibly TRBD1 on 5 matching bases. Germline loops: CDR1 ENHRY, CDR2 SYGVKD. Between the trimmed V and J ends, which lost 0 bases and 4 bases, there was a span of 6 bases. The CDR3 covers 14 residues. The CDR3 here is CAISESGDNEKLFF. For the CDR3, the DNA is TGTGCCATCAGTGAGTCAGGGGATAATGAAAAACTGTTTTTT.

The chain links TRBV6-6 to TRBJ1-4; 8 bases map to TRBD1. The germline V gene encodes CDR1 MNHNY and CDR2 SVGAGI (reference sequence). The length of the CDR3 is 14 residues. The V and J ends lost 5 bases and 5 bases, in that order; junction bases with no gene match: 4. In DNA form, the CDR3 reads TGTGCCAGCAGTACCGGGACAGGAAATGAAAAACTGTTTTTT. Encoded protein: CASSTGTGNEKLFF.

The rearrangement links TRBV13 to TRBJ1-4; D is unclear. CDR3 length equals 15 residues. Deletions cut 3 bases from V and 7 bases from J, with 15 bases between. CDR1 is PRHDT, CDR2 FYEKMQ, per germline (reference sequence). CDR3: CASSFRSTGFEKLFF. The CDR3, as DNA: TGTGCCAGCAGCTTCCGATCTACGGGGTTTGAAAAACTGTTTTTT.

The chain recombines TRBV11-3 with TRBJ2-5, with a possible D match to TRBD2 (6 bases). V was trimmed by 1 base and J by 5 bases, leaving 8 bases between them. The germline V gene has CDR1 SGHNT and CDR2 YENEEA. This CDR3 region has 13 residues. CDR3 amino acids: CASSLVRGETQYF. As DNA, the CDR3 is TGTGCCAGCAGCTTAGTCCGGGGGGAGACCCAGTACTTC.

The gene calls are TRBV27 and TRBJ2-2, with 14 bases matching TRBD2. V shed 6 bases and J 4 bases; nucleotides not matched to a gene: 4. The CDR3 is 16 residues long. CDR1 and CDR2 from the germline V gene are MNHEY and SMNVEV (reference sequence). This CDR3 reads CASRGGTSGGTGELFF. The CDR3 nucleotides read TGTGCCAGCAGAGGCGGGACTAGCGGGGGCACCGGGGAGCTGTTTTTT.